The sequence of this T cell receptor beta chain was determined in a study of blood T cell repertoires in COVID-19. Across the study: Researchers got acute and convalescent COVID-19 samples from the United States, Italy and Spain. T cells, B-cell-depleted T cells, or PBMCs supplied cDNA or gDNA.

Sequencing was performed with immunoSEQ multiplex PCR; in TCRdb, only in-frame clones are kept and a portion is missing. The table lists around 310,000 clones, roughly nine tenths of them singletons. The V gene end was trimmed by 1 base and the J gene end by 4 bases; junction bases not matched to a gene: 3. Germline-derived CDR1 and CDR2 are SGHNT and YYREEE (reference sequence). The CDR3 is made up of 16 amino acids. Assignments of participants to cohorts depended upon their own reported clinical history. The chain recombines TRBV5-4 with TRBJ2-2; 11 bases align to TRBD2. Sequencing input: PBMCs or T cells enriched from blood (not recorded which). The TCR was taken from a woman aged 30 to 39 who had recovered from COVID-19. The CDR3 DNA reads TGTGCCAGCAGCTTGTGGCTAGCGGGAGGCACCGGGGAGCTGTTTTTT. Translating it yields CASSLWLAGGTGELFF. The complete variable domain, with remaining parts taken from reference TRBV5-4 and TRBJ2-2, reads ETGVTQSPTHLIKTRGQQVTLRCSSQSGHNTVSWYQQALGQGPQFIFQYYREEENGRGNFPPRFSGLQFPNYSSELNVNALELDDSALYLCASSLWLAGGTGELFFGEGSRLTVL.